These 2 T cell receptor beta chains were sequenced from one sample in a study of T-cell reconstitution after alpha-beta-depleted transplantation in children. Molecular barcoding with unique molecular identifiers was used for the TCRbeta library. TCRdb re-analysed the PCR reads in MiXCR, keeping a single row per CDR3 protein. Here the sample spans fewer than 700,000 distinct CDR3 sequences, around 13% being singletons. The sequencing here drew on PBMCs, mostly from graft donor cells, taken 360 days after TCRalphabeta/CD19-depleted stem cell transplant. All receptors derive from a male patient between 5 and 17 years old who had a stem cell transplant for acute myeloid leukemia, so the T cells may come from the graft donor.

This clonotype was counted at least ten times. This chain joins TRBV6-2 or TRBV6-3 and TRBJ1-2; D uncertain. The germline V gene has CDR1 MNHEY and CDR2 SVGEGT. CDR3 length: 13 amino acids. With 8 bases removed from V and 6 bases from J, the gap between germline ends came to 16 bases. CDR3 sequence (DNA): TGTGCCAGCTCCTACGCAGGAATGGATGGCTACACCTTC. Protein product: CASSYAGMDGYTF.

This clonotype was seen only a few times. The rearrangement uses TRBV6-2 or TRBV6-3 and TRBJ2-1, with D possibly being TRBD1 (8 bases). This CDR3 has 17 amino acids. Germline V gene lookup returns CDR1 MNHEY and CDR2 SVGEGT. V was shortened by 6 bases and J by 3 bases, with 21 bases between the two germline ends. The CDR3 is CASRLSGQGGHYNEQFF. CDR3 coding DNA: TGTGCCAGCAGACTTTCCGGACAGGGAGGGCACTACAATGAGCAGTTCTTC.